This TCR beta chain was recovered during a study of T cells in Graves' hyperthyroidism and ophthalmopathy. Amplification yielded TCR beta CDR3 regions, with RNA transcripts as the source. Primed by the HTBI set, a first-round RT-PCR was run on the TCR CDR3. Each CDR3 protein is one row after TCRdb ran MiXCR on the multiplex PCR reads. The table records fewer than 750,000 distinct CDR3 sequences, approximately 14% of them present only once. Subjects with ophthalmopathy showed a Clinical Activity Score no lower than 3, a NOSPECS grade no lower than 4, and a duration shorter than 3 months. CDR1 and CDR2 from the germline V gene are LNHDA and SQIVND (reference sequence). V was clipped by 7 bases and J by 3 bases; unmatched bases: 5. The CDR3 spans 13 residues. This clonotype showed up just a few times.

The material sequenced was blood. The J gene is TRBJ1-1, the V gene TRBV19; 7 nucleotides agree with TRBD1. The receptor's source is a woman aged 50 to 65 with Graves' ophthalmopathy. This CDR3 is CASNMDRHTEAFF. CDR3 nucleotide sequence: TGTGCCAGTAATATGGACAGGCACACTGAAGCTTTCTTT.